Shown below are 11 T cell receptor beta chains from a single sample sequenced in a study of vaccination and CD4 T cells after COVID-19 (dated by TCRdb to 2022 to 2024). Which antigens these TCRs recognize remains unknown. In the paper's terms, the treatment or condition label means: roughly 10-day PBMC culture with coronavirus spike peptide pools or control peptides (ViraFEST assay). The library came from PCR. The sequencer listed for this sample is Illumina iSeq 100. TCR sequencing of DNA from cultured CD4+ T cells used the Oncomine TCR Beta short-read assay at the Johns Hopkins FTIC core. TCRdb applied fastp at Q25 and MiXCR to the public reads, then kept only in-frame beta chains. Rows with a matching CDR3 protein are joined into one entry that keeps the most common DNA and genes. Present in this sample are some 13,000 distinct CDR3 sequences, approximately 30% of which were seen just once. Together, the top ten hold around a sixth of the sample.

Specimen: cultured CD4+ T cells from blood. The receptors stem from a human donor with COVID-19.

This clonotype was counted between two and nine times. V and J are TRBV28 and TRBJ1-2, with a weak D call TRBD1 (5 bases). This CDR3 is built from 14 residues. The V end lost 5 bases, the J end lost 4 bases, and 14 bases lay between the germline ends. The germline V gene has CDR1 MDHEN and CDR2 SYDVKM. DNA of the CDR3: TGTGCCAGCAGTGGGGCGGGACGGATCTATGGCTACACCTTC. It yields the protein CASSGAGRIYGYTF.

In its sample, this clonotype was seen a few times. This chain links TRBV7-2 with TRBJ2-2, with no clear D. Looked up from germline, CDR1 is SGHTA and CDR2 is FQGNSA. The V end was cut by 5 bases, the J end by 6 bases, with 10 bases between. The CDR3 sequence is 13 residues long. The DNA for the CDR3 is TGTGCCAGCAGCCAAAAGATATCCGGGGAGCTGTTTTTT. This encodes CASSQKISGELFF.

Only a few counts were recorded for this clonotype. The rearrangement uses TRBV6-4 and TRBJ2-7; 7 bases are a match to TRBD1. The CDR3 contains 15 residues. Unmatched junction bases numbered 10, after V lost 4 bases and J lost 4 bases. CDR1 is MRHNA and CDR2 is SNTAGT in the germline V gene. The CDR3 DNA reads TGTGCCAGCAGTGTCGCGACGACAGGGTGGTACGAGCAGTACTTC. Protein sequence: CASSVATTGWYEQYF.

V and J are TRBV30 and TRBJ1-5; D uncertain. V was shortened by 0 bases and J by 0 bases, with 9 bases between the two germline ends. The CDR3 is 15 amino acids. CDR1 and CDR2 from the germline V gene are GTSNPN and SVGIG (reference sequence). CDR3 region: CAWSVGGNSNQPQHF. CDR3 sequence (DNA): TGTGCCTGGAGTGTAGGCGGTAATAGCAATCAGCCCCAGCATTTT.

This clonotype was observed a few times. The chain joins TRBV11-2 to TRBJ1-1, with 7 bases fitting TRBD1. Looked up from germline, CDR1 is SGHAT and CDR2 is FQNNGV. V lost 2 bases and J lost 11; bases outside the gene matches: 8. The CDR3 length is 13 residues. The CDR3 region is CASSLREGARAFF. The CDR3 DNA reads TGTGCCAGCAGCTTACGGGAGGGGGCCAGGGCTTTCTTT.

The J gene is TRBJ1-5, the V gene TRBV20-1; 12 bases are a match to TRBD1. Germline CDR1 is DFQATT and CDR2 is SNEGSKA (reference sequence). This CDR3 has 17 amino acids. V trimming: 6 bases; J trimming: 2 bases; junction bases outside the gene matches: 11. The CDR3 protein is CSAWRGTGGTGNQPQHF. The CDR3 nucleotides read TGCAGTGCATGGAGGGGGACAGGGGGCACGGGCAATCAGCCCCAGCATTTT.

In the case of this clonotype: A junction boundary mismatches the germline segment, possibly from a read error. The chain recombines TRBV6-1 with TRBJ1-6; TRBD1 matches at 10 bases. This CDR3 is 15 amino acids long. Germline lookup yields CDR1 MNHNS and CDR2 SASEGT. CDR3 nucleotide sequence: TGTGCCGGCAGTGTCCCGGGACAGGGGAATTCACCCCTCCACTTT. Amino acid sequence: CAGSVPGQGNSPLHF.

The table lists this clonotype with a few counts. CDR3 sequence (DNA): TGTGCCAGCAGCTTAGGTTCGGGGTCACAAGAGACCCAGTACTTC. Its translation is CASSLGSGSQETQYF. The chain joins TRBV7-2 to TRBJ2-5, with D possibly being TRBD2 (5 bases). The V gene's germline CDR1 is SGHTA and CDR2 FQGNSA. V was trimmed by 1 base and J by 2 bases, leaving 11 bases between them. The CDR3 consists of 15 residues.

The CDR3: CASSPNGNTGELFF. In DNA, the CDR3 is TGTGCCAGCAGTCCAAACGGAAACACCGGGGAGCTGTTTTTT. V usage is TRBV7-3 and J usage is TRBJ2-2; the D is unclear. With 6 bases removed from V and 2 bases from J, the gap between germline ends came to 10 bases. Germline CDR1 SGHTA, CDR2 FQGTGA. This CDR3 comprises 14 residues.

This clonotype has only a few counts. V and J are TRBV6-1 and TRBJ1-3; the D is unclear. V lost 7 bases, J lost 0 bases, and 13 bases lay in between. Germline assignment: CDR1 MNHNS and CDR2 SASEGT. The CDR3 is made up of 15 amino acids. CDR3 sequence: CASTDFPLSGNTIYF. In nucleotides, the CDR3 is TGTGCCAGCACCGATTTCCCTCTCTCTGGAAACACCATATATTTT.

The chain employs TRBV7-2 and TRBJ1-1, with D possibly TRBD1 on 6 matching bases. Germline assignment: CDR1 SGHTA and CDR2 FQGNSA. V lost 5 bases to trimming and J lost 6 bases, with 10 bases between them. The CDR3 contains 12 residues. The CDR3 coding sequence is TGTGCCAGCAGCCCACAGGGCTCTGAAGCTTTCTTT. This encodes CASSPQGSEAFF. The whole variable domain, filled in from reference TRBV7-2 and TRBJ1-1, reads GAGVSQSPSNKVTEKGKDVELRCDPISGHTALYWYRQSLGQGLEFLIYFQGNSAPDKSGLPSDRFSAERTGGSVSTLTIQRTQQEDSAVYLCASSPQGSEAFFGQGTRLTVV.